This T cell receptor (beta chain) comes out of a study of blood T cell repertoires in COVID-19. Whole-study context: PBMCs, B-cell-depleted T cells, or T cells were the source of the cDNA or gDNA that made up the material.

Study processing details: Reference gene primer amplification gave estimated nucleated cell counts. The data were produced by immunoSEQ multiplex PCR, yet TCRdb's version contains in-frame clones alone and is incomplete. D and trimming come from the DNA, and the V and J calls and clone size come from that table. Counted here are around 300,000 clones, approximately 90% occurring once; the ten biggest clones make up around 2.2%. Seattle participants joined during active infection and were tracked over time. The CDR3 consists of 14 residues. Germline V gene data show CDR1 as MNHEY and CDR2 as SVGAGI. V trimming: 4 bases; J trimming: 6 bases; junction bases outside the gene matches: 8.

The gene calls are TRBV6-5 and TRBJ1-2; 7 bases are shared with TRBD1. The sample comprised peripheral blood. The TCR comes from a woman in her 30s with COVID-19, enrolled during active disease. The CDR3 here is CASSSGTALDGYTF. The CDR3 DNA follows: TGTGCCAGCAGTTCCGGGACAGCGTTGGATGGCTACACCTTC.